One TCR beta chain is described in this entry. Antigen unknown. Patients had chemo-refractory metastatic non-small-cell lung cancer and received focal radiation plus CTLA-4 blockade that used ipilimumab. This sample was taken from a study of radiotherapy plus CTLA-4 blockade in lung cancer. The CDR3 is 14 amino acids. Germline assignment: CDR1 LNHNV and CDR2 YYDKDF (reference sequence). Trimming took 5 bases from V and 6 from J, leaving 16 bases between them. Produced via immunoSEQ multiplex PCR; TCRdb's table is partial and in-frame only. The sample has 65,000 to 100,000 clones; 75% to 90% are singletons. General study findings and limits: Clones of tumor-derived TCRs expanded in blood after radiotherapy plus ipilimumab.

This sequence was found in a human donor with non-small cell lung cancer who had stable disease on radiotherapy plus ipilimumab. The J gene is TRBJ1-1, the V gene TRBV15; no clear D. Source: peripheral blood, taken from a patient treated with radiotherapy plus ipilimumab. The CDR3 loop is CATSSASGVAEAFF. CDR3 nucleotides: TGTGCCACCAGCTCCGCCTCGGGCGTGGCTGAAGCTTTCTTT.